The 24 T cell receptor beta chains below were found in one sample sequenced in a study of tumor-infiltrating lymphocytes in primary liver carcinoma (dated by TCRdb to about 2017). Sequenced on an Illumina HiSeq 2500. TCRbeta-specific cDNA was reverse-transcribed from approximately 0.5 ug total RNA using a constant-region primer and ProtoScript II reverse transcriptase. The TCRbeta libraries were prepared through three rounds of nested multiplex PCR following a slightly modified ARM-PCR procedure. Each of the first two PCR rounds ran for about 10 cycles and used multiplex TRBV1-TRBV30 forward primers together with a Cbeta reverse primer. TCRdb reprocessed the public reads (quality trimming at Q25 with fastp, clone calling with MiXCR) and kept in-frame beta chains. One record per CDR3 amino acid sequence lists the most common genes and DNA. Within this sample are a few hundred thousand distinct CDR3 sequences, with 50% to 75% of them counted one time only. The ten largest account for about a sixth of the sample.

TRIzol reagent was used to extract blood RNA from unsorted whole blood, while the DNeasy Blood & Tissue kit provided the germline DNA. Sample: peripheral blood. Receptors originate from a woman aged 30 to 39 with primary liver carcinoma and hepatitis B virus infection.

The rearrangement links TRBV12-3 or TRBV12-4 to TRBJ2-7; D ambiguous. The CDR3 totals 12 residues. V was pared by 11 bases and J by 4 bases, with 15 bases between. Here the CDR3 DNA reads TGTGCCTGCGCCCCGAGCACTTACGAGCAGTACTTC. Its protein is CACAPSTYEQYF.

This chain connects TRBV6-2 or TRBV6-3 to TRBJ2-6; D gene unclear. The V end lost 6 bases, the J end lost 0 bases, and 6 bases lay between the germline ends. Per germline, CDR1 MNHEY and CDR2 SVGEGT. The CDR3 has 14 amino acids. CDR3 loop: CASSQNSGANVLTF. CDR3 nucleotides: TGTGCCAGCAGCCAGAACTCTGGGGCCAACGTCCTGACTTTC.

The chain uses TRBV5-1 and TRBJ2-5, with D perhaps TRBD1 (5 bases). Germline V CDR1 and CDR2: SGHRS, YFSETQ. The ends were cut back, 7 bases at V and 4 bases at J, with 14 bases in the middle. The CDR3 extends over 13 amino acids. The CDR3 loop is CASERQYGETQYF. DNA for the CDR3: TGCGCCAGCGAAAGACAGTATGGAGAGACCCAGTACTTC.

This rearrangement joins TRBV6-5 to TRBJ1-5, with 7 bases identical to TRBD1. This CDR3 contains 15 residues. With V trimmed by 6 bases and J by 3 bases, 8 bases remained unmatched. The germline gives CDR1 MNHEY, CDR2 SVGAGI. The CDR3 loop reads CASRRGQYNNQPQHF. The CDR3 DNA reads as TGTGCCAGCAGGAGGGGACAGTATAACAATCAGCCCCAGCATTTT.

The chain links TRBV30 to TRBJ1-4; 7 bases are a match to TRBD1. After removal of 1 base from V and 3 bases from J, the junction contained 5 bases not matched to a gene. The CDR3 is 15 amino acids. Per the germline V gene, CDR1 is GTSNPN and CDR2 is SVGIG (reference sequence). CDR3 loop: CAWSAAGTANEKLFF. CDR3 DNA: TGTGCCTGGAGTGCGGCCGGGACAGCTAATGAAAAACTGTTTTTT.

This clonotype has just one count. A much larger clone is a single base away; this may be a read error. The CDR3 reads CASSPFSESNQPQHF. CDR3 sequence (DNA): TGCGCCAGCAGCCCCTTTTCTGAAAGCAATCAGCCCCAGCATTTT. The V call is TRBV4-1, the J call TRBJ1-5; D ambiguous. The CDR3 is 15 amino acids. CDR1 and CDR2 from the germline V gene are MGHRA and YSYEKL. V dropped 4 bases and J dropped 1 base, with 11 bases sitting between them.

CDR3 sequence reads: CASSPPSTGLNTGELFF. The CDR3, as DNA: TGTGCCAGCTCACCTCCCTCGACAGGGCTGAACACCGGGGAGCTGTTTTTT. This chain joins TRBV18 and TRBJ2-2; 7 nucleotides agree with TRBD1. This CDR3 contains 17 residues. Trimming took 3 bases from V and 1 from J; bases not matched to a gene: 8. In germline, CDR1 is KGHSH, CDR2 LQKENI.

V is TRBV12-3 or TRBV12-4 and J is TRBJ2-1; 8 bases align to TRBD2. Trimming removed 6 bases from V and 8 bases from J; junction bases left unmatched: 12. The length of the CDR3 is 15 residues. The CDR3 DNA is TGTGCCAGCAGCCTGTCCGGGACTAGTGGTCATGAGCAGTTCTTC. This gives the protein CASSLSGTSGHEQFF.

As for this clonotype: Since a much larger clone is just one base distant, this may be a read error. J is TRBJ2-4 and V is TRBV12-3 or TRBV12-4; TRBD1 or TRBD2 may be the D gene (5 bases each). CDR3 length equals 15 residues. CDR3 amino acids: CVSSLTGAGGNIQYF. Here the CDR3 DNA reads TGTGTCAGCAGCCTCACCGGGGCTGGTGGAAACATTCAGTACTTC.

A note on this clonotype: A much larger clonotype is one base distant, so this may be a read error. The chain has TRBV6-6 and TRBJ2-1; 8 bases map to TRBD1. The CDR3 is 15 amino acids. Looked up from germline, CDR1 is MNHNY and CDR2 is SVGAGI (reference sequence). This CDR3 is CASSPKRTGYIEQFF. DNA of the CDR3: TGTGCCAGCAGTCCGAAAAGGACAGGGTACATTGAGCAGTTCTTC.

V gene TRBV12-3 or TRBV12-4 combines with J gene TRBJ1-5; D gene ambiguous. This CDR3 has 16 amino acids. V was trimmed by 2 bases and J by 2 bases, leaving 13 bases between them. DNA for the CDR3: TGTGCCAGCAGTTTAAGGTCCACCGCGGGCAATCAGCCCCAGCATTTT. Amino acid sequence: CASSLRSTAGNQPQHF.

The chain couples TRBV12-5 to TRBJ2-3, with 8 bases that match TRBD2. Looked up from germline, CDR1 is LGHNT and CDR2 is FRNRAP. V gave up 5 bases and J gave up 4 bases; unmatched junction bases: 5. This CDR3 has 14 amino acids. The CDR3 nucleotides read TGTGCTAGTGGTAGCGGGAGCGGGGCAGATACGCAGTATTTT. Amino acid sequence: CASGSGSGADTQYF.

Turning to this clonotype: The CDR3 end shows no conserved phenylalanine or tryptophan, and so a read error is likely. V gene TRBV11-2 combines with J gene TRBJ1-1; the D gene is possibly TRBD1 (6 bases). This CDR3 contains 15 residues. CDR1 is SGHAT, CDR2 FQNNGV, per germline. CDR3 region: CANSVQRGVRTEAFS. In DNA, the CDR3 is TGTGCCAACAGCGTCCAAAGGGGGGTTCGGACTGAAGCTTTCTCT.

This chain joins TRBV6-2 or TRBV6-3 and TRBJ2-5, with D perhaps given as TRBD1 or TRBD2 (5 bases each). CDR3 length: 15 amino acids. Trimming cost V 5 bases and J 5 bases, with 18 bases left between them. The V gene's germline CDR1 is MNHEY and CDR2 SVGEGT. The chain's CDR3 is CASSPAGTWHETQYF. The CDR3 DNA follows: TGTGCCAGCAGTCCGGCCGGGACCTGGCATGAGACCCAGTACTTC.

With regard to this clonotype: This may stem from a read error, because a much larger clone lies one nucleotide away. The CDR3 coding sequence is TGTGCCAGCAGGGTCCAGGGCGGGGAGCTGCTTTTT. Its protein is CASRVQGGELLF. The genes are TRBV6-2 or TRBV6-3 and TRBJ2-2, with D maybe TRBD2 (6 bases). The CDR3 loop spans 12 amino acids. Per the germline V gene, CDR1 is MNHEY and CDR2 is SVGEGT.

This clonotype was observed once. A single base separates this from a much larger clone, so it may be a read error. The J gene is TRBJ2-5, the V gene TRBV12-3 or TRBV12-4, with unresolved D. There are 15 residues in the CDR3. The CDR3 is CAISPGLGWAGTQYF. CDR3 bases: TGTGCCATCAGTCCAGGTCTTGGATGGGCTGGGACCCAGTACTTC.

Concerning this clonotype: A much larger clone lies a single base off, so this may be a read error. In this CDR3 the conserved last residue, phenylalanine or tryptophan, is missing, so a read error is likely. The rearrangement joins TRBV4-1 to TRBJ2-1; D is ambiguous. The V and J ends lost 0 bases and 5 bases respectively, with 5 bases between them. This CDR3 has 13 residues. Germline V gene sequence: CDR1 MGHRA, CDR2 YSYEKL. Written as DNA, the CDR3 is TGCGCCAGCAGCCAAGACTTTAACAATGAGCAGTTCCTC. Protein product: CASSQDFNNEQFL.

The chain uses TRBV28 and TRBJ2-3, with D possibly matching TRBD2 (5 bases). The ends were cut back, 2 bases at V and 3 bases at J, with 18 bases in the middle. The CDR3 spans 17 residues. CDR1 is MDHEN, CDR2 SYDVKM, per germline. The CDR3 protein is CASSLGHISGETDTQYF. Here the CDR3 DNA reads TGTGCCAGCAGTTTAGGGCACATAAGCGGTGAGACAGATACGCAGTATTTT.

This rearrangement joins TRBV5-5 to TRBJ2-1, with 8 positions matching TRBD2. J gave up 8 bases and V 4 bases, and 11 bases lay outside the gene matches. Per the germline V gene, CDR1 is SGHKS and CDR2 is YYEKEE (reference sequence). The CDR3 runs to 15 residues. The CDR3 reads CASSVKAGDDDEQFF. CDR3 coding DNA: TGTGCCAGCAGCGTGAAAGCGGGAGACGACGATGAGCAGTTCTTC.

This chain uses TRBV5-6 with TRBJ2-2, with TRBD2 matching over 9 bases. With 4 bases clipped from V and 5 bases from J, the junction kept 18 bases outside the gene matches. The CDR3 has 19 residues. Germline V lookup: CDR1 SGHDT, CDR2 YYEEEE. For the CDR3, the DNA is TGTGCCAGCAGCCTGACCCCTGGAATGGTAGCGGGAGTAACCGGGGAGCTGTTTTTT. Encoded protein: CASSLTPGMVAGVTGELFF.

This clonotype was recorded a few times. The chain combines TRBV4-1 with TRBJ1-5, with TRBD1 matching 9 bases. Germline-derived CDR1 and CDR2 are MGHRA and YSYEKL. The CDR3 spans 18 residues. V trimming: 4 bases; J trimming: 6 bases; junction bases outside the gene matches: 16. The CDR3: CASSPLDRGAAASQPQHF. CDR3 sequence (DNA): TGCGCCAGCAGCCCCCTCGACAGGGGGGCGGCGGCAAGTCAGCCCCAGCATTTT.

In regard to this clonotype: A much larger clonotype is one base distant, so this may be a read error. The J gene is TRBJ2-1, the V gene TRBV29-1; D is possibly TRBD1 (5 bases). With 3 bases removed from V and 7 bases from J, the gap between germline ends came to 13 bases. CDR3 length equals 13 residues. Germline V CDR1 and CDR2: SQVTM, ANQGSEA. CDR3 nucleotides: TGCAGCGTTGATGGTAAAGGGGTTAATGAGCAGTTCTTC. Protein sequence: CSVDGKGVNEQFF.

The chain has TRBV12-3 or TRBV12-4 and TRBJ1-6; D is ambiguous. This CDR3 comprises 14 residues. V lost 5 bases to trimming and J lost 7 bases, with 12 bases between them. In nucleotides, the CDR3 is TGTGCCAGCAGTACTCCGGGGAGAAATTCACCCCTCCACTTT. Amino acid sequence: CASSTPGRNSPLHF.

This clonotype has just one count. The chain couples TRBV30 to TRBJ1-2, with D perhaps TRBD1 (5 bases). Germline V lookup: CDR1 GTSNPN, CDR2 SVGIG (reference sequence). V lost 0 bases and J lost 8, with 16 bases in between. The CDR3 sequence is 14 residues long. The CDR3 DNA sequence: TGTGCCTGGAGTGTACTTGGGGACGGGGCAGGCTACACCTTC. Its protein product is CAWSVLGDGAGYTF.